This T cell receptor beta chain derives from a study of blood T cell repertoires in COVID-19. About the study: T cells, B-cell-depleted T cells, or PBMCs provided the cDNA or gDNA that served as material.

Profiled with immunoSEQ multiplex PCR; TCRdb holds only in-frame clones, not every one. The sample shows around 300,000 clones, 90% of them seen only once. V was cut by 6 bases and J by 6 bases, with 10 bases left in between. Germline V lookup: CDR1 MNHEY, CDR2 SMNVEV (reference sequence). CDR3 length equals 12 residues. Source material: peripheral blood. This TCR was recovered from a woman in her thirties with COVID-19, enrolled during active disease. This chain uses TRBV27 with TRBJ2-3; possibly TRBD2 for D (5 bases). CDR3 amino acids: CASSQKRDTQYF. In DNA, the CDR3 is TGTGCCAGCAGCCAAAAGCGGGATACGCAGTATTTT.